Included here is one T cell receptor beta chain sequence, with context. Its specificity is not known. The data were taken from a study of shared clonotypes between healthy human individuals. The sorted-subset replicate PCRs were given 200 ng DNA, which is 25,000 to 35,000 T cell genomes. Generated by immunoSEQ multiplex PCR, the TCRdb table keeps only in-frame clones and is missing some. The sample has millions of clones, roughly 92% seen once. This CDR3 is 22 amino acids long. CDR1 and CDR2 from the germline V gene are SGHTA and FQGNSA. The J segment lost 1 base and the V segment lost 0 bases, leaving 21 bases of the junction unmatched. Broader study findings: The generation probabilities recorded for non-shared clonotypes fell below those of clonotypes shared by all four donors. Several donors shared around 5.2% of their naive CD4 clonotypes.

The TCR sequence derives from a man between 18 and 35 years old in good health. The chain has TRBV7-2 and TRBJ2-3, with 8 bases aligning to TRBD2. Sequenced: naive CD4+ T cells sorted from blood. Sample subset: CD45RA+ positively selected. The CDR3 nucleotides read TGTGCCAGCAGCTTAGCGCCTGGACGGAATCCTAGCGGGCGAGATCGCACAGATACGCAGTATTTT. Translating it yields CASSLAPGRNPSGRDRTDTQYF.